A single sample is the source of the 21 T cell receptor beta chains below, sequenced in a study (dated by TCRdb to between 2014 and 2017). Library preparation used 5' RACE. The sequencer listed for this sample is Illumina MiSeq. Starting from the raw public reads, TCRdb applied fastp trimming at Q25, assembled clones with MiXCR and retained in-frame beta chains. Rows matching on CDR3 protein sequence are summarized as one entry with the most common DNA and genes. The sample has roughly 69,000 distinct CDR3 sequences on record, approximately 22% of them singletons. Together, the top ten hold 2.5% to 3.5% of the sample. The sample consisted of memory CD4+ T cells sorted from a lymph node. Sample cell subset or site, as interpreted from the label and publication: memory CD4+ T cells, CD4+CD45RO+CD25-. The receptor source for this set is a female donor with breast cancer.

This clonotype has only a few counts. The chain combines TRBV20-1 with TRBJ1-1, with TRBD1 matching 7 bases. Trimming cost V 2 bases and J 5 bases; bases outside gene matches: 8. Germline CDR1 reads DFQATT; CDR2 reads SNEGSKA (reference sequence). The CDR3 spans 14 residues. CDR3: CSARKAGGYTEAFF. CDR3 nucleotide sequence: TGCAGTGCTAGAAAAGCAGGGGGGTATACTGAAGCTTTCTTT.

In this sample, this clonotype turned up many times. The V call is TRBV6-5, the J call TRBJ1-4; D is undetermined. The CDR3 length is 14 residues. Looked up from germline, CDR1 is MNHEY and CDR2 is SVGAGI. The V and J ends lost 4 bases and 7 bases respectively, with 13 bases between them. The CDR3 coding sequence is TGTGCCAGCAGTTTGGGGATCCGGGGTGAAAAACTGTTTTTT. Amino acid sequence: CASSLGIRGEKLFF.

With respect to this clonotype: One base away lies a much larger clone, so this may be a sequencing read error. The chain has TRBV6-5 and TRBJ1-2; 7 nucleotides match TRBD1. This CDR3 spans 15 amino acids. The germline V gene has CDR1 MNHEY and CDR2 SVGAGI. Trimming at V came to 6 bases and at J to 1 base, leaving 8 bases not matched to a gene. The CDR3 DNA reads TGTGCCAGCAGGCCCGGGACAGCAGATAACTATGGCTACACCTTC. As protein: CASRPGTADNYGYTF.

The sample holds many counts of this clonotype. V gene TRBV5-1 combines with J gene TRBJ1-1; D gene ambiguous. The V and J ends lost 1 base and 0 bases respectively, with 13 bases between them. The CDR3 totals 16 residues. Germline-derived CDR1 and CDR2 are SGHRS and YFSETQ. The CDR3 DNA sequence: TGCGCCAGCAGCTTGATCCCGGACGCCCTGAACACTGAAGCTTTCTTT. It is translated as CASSLIPDALNTEAFF.

The CDR3 sequence: CASSLGSWSNQPQHF. The CDR3, as DNA: TGTGCCAGCAGTTTAGGTTCCTGGAGCAATCAGCCCCAGCATTTT. The rearrangement joins TRBV12-3 or TRBV12-4 to TRBJ1-5; the D is unclear. The CDR3 consists of 15 residues. V was shortened by 1 base and J by 1 base, with 8 bases between the two germline ends.

In its sample, this clonotype was seen a few times. V is TRBV6-1 and J is TRBJ1-2, with D perhaps TRBD1 (5 bases). V lost 5 bases and J 7 bases, leaving 14 bases between the germline ends. CDR1 is MNHNS and CDR2 is SASEGT in the germline V gene. This CDR3 has 13 residues. The CDR3 protein is CASSTSGRLGYTF. The CDR3 bases are TGTGCCAGCAGTACATCAGGGCGTCTTGGCTACACCTTC.

This clonotype was counted ten times or more. The rearrangement uses TRBV20-1 and TRBJ1-5; 10 positions match TRBD1. Germline trimming cut 0 bases from V and 4 bases from J; bases unmatched to any gene: 9. Germline CDR1 and CDR2: DFQATT and SNEGSKA (reference sequence). The CDR3 extends over 17 amino acids. The CDR3 nucleotides read TGCAGTGCTAGAGATCCAAGACAGGGGGCTTCTAATCAGCCCCAGCATTTT. As protein: CSARDPRQGASNQPQHF.

This clonotype was seen only a few times. Likely a read error: the CDR3 ends without its conserved phenylalanine or tryptophan. This sequence joins TRBV5-1 and TRBJ2-7, with D possibly TRBD2 on 7 matching bases. This CDR3 has 16 residues. V gave up 4 bases and J gave up 5 bases, with 22 bases separating them. The germline V gene has CDR1 SGHRS and CDR2 YFSETQ. This CDR3 is CASSPRPGGLQDEQYS. The DNA of the CDR3 is TGCGCCAGCAGCCCTCGCCCCGGGGGGCTACAGGACGAGCAGTACTCC.

This clonotype was detected only a few times. This clone may be a read error of a much larger clone one base away. The chain recombines TRBV5-1 with TRBJ1-1; D gene uncertain. This CDR3 has 14 residues. The germline V gene has CDR1 SGHRS and CDR2 YFSETQ. The V end lost 7 bases, the J end lost 1 base, and 14 bases lay between the germline ends. CDR3 DNA: TGCGCCAGCGGCTCGACCCAGCAGAACACTGAAGCTTTCTTT. Residues: CASGSTQQNTEAFF.

The V and J genes are TRBV9 and TRBJ2-3; D is possibly TRBD1 or TRBD2 (6 bases each). Germline V CDR1 and CDR2: SGDLS, YYNGEE. V was shortened by 4 bases and J by 8 bases, with 20 bases between the two germline ends. CDR3 length equals 15 residues. The CDR3 region has the DNA TGTGCCAGCAGCCGCCTTGGCCAAACGGGGGCTACGCAGTATTTT. This translates into CASSRLGQTGATQYF.

This clonotype was detected only a few times. The chain links TRBV25-1 to TRBJ1-2; unclear D gene. V lost 3 bases and J 6 bases, leaving 2 bases between the germline ends. The CDR3 covers 10 residues. Germline V gene data show CDR1 as MGHDK and CDR2 as SYGVNS. CDR3 nucleotides: TGTGCCAGCAGTGACCATGGCTACACCTTC. It encodes CASSDHGYTF.

This clonotype has more than one count but fewer than ten. The chain has TRBV28 and TRBJ1-1, with D uncertain. Germline CDR1 and CDR2: MDHEN and SYDVKM. V lost 2 bases to trimming and J lost 7 bases, with 8 bases between them. CDR3 length: 12 amino acids. The DNA of the CDR3 is TGTGCCAGCAGTTTAAGTACAGATGAAGCTTTCTTT. Its translation is CASSLSTDEAFF.

Turning to this clonotype: This could be a read error, since a much larger clone is one nucleotide away. Here the CDR3 omits its conserved ending phenylalanine or tryptophan, so a read error is the likely source. The chain links TRBV7-7 to TRBJ2-5; D remains ambiguous. Looked up from germline, CDR1 is SSHAT and CDR2 is FNYEAQ (reference sequence). The CDR3 is 14 residues long. The CDR3 DNA follows: TGTGCTAGCAGCCTATCTGGTCACCAAGAGACCCAGTACTAC. Protein: CASSLSGHQETQYY.

This clonotype showed up just a few times. The V call is TRBV7-9, the J call TRBJ1-1; D is unclear. Looked up from germline, CDR1 is SEHNR and CDR2 is FQNEAQ (reference sequence). The CDR3 consists of 14 residues. V was cut by 0 bases and J by 1 base, with 6 bases left in between. The CDR3 reads CASSLAAWNTEAFF. The CDR3 nucleotides read TGTGCCAGCAGCTTAGCGGCTTGGAACACTGAAGCTTTCTTT.

This clonotype was detected a few times. The chain is built from TRBV6-5 and TRBJ2-4, with 7 positions matching TRBD2. V gave up 6 bases and J gave up 12 bases; unmatched junction bases: 11. Germline V gene sequence: CDR1 MNHEY, CDR2 SVGAGI. This CDR3 has 13 residues. CDR3 bases: TGTGCCAGCAGCCCGACTAGCCGGGGCACTCAGTACTTC. As protein: CASSPTSRGTQYF.

The chain links TRBV15 to TRBJ1-2; unclear D gene. The V end lost 3 bases, the J end lost 3 bases, and 17 bases lay between the germline ends. The V gene's germline CDR1 is LNHNV and CDR2 YYDKDF (reference sequence). This CDR3 has 16 residues. The CDR3 sequence is CATSSWGETVHYGYTF. The CDR3 DNA follows: TGTGCCACCAGCAGTTGGGGAGAGACGGTACACTATGGCTACACCTTC. The whole variable domain, filled in from reference TRBV15 and TRBJ1-2, reads DAMVIQNPRYQVTQFGKPVTLSCSQTLNHNVMYWYQQKSSQAPKLLFHYYDKDFNNEADTPDNFQSRRPNTSFCFLDIRSPGLGDTAMYLCATSSWGETVHYGYTFGSGTRLTVV.

This clonotype was detected many times. This chain links TRBV6-2 or TRBV6-3 with TRBJ2-5; D is unclear. From germline, CDR1 is MNHEY and CDR2 SVGEGT. The CDR3 length is 11 residues. Trimming pared 2 bases from V and 5 bases from J, leaving 3 bases between. CDR3 DNA: TGTGCCAGCAGTTACGAGGAGACCCAGTACTTC. The encoded protein is CASSYEETQYF.

The chain carries TRBV24-1 and TRBJ2-6; D unresolved. The V gene lost 3 bases and the J gene lost 4 bases, with 3 bases spanning the gap. CDR1 is KGHDR, CDR2 SFDVKD, per germline. The CDR3 is 13 residues long. The DNA for the CDR3 is TGTGCCACCAGTGATGCCGGGGCCAACGTCCTGACTTTC. Protein sequence: CATSDAGANVLTF.

The J gene is TRBJ2-7, the V gene TRBV7-9; no definite D call. V dropped 5 bases and J dropped 5 bases, with 16 bases sitting between them. The CDR3 runs 14 residues. CDR1 and CDR2 (germline): SEHNR, FQNEAQ (reference sequence). In nucleotides, the CDR3 is TGTGCCAGCAGCCCGTGGACCAGCAGCCACGAGCAGTACTTC. It specifies CASSPWTSSHEQYF.

The chain carries TRBV5-1 and TRBJ2-1; D may be TRBD1 (6 bases). The CDR3 totals 15 residues. Trimming took 0 bases from V and 7 from J, leaving 14 bases between them. Germline values: CDR1 SGHRS, CDR2 YFSETQ. CDR3: CASSLVQGMINEQFF. The CDR3 nucleotides read TGCGCCAGCAGCTTGGTGCAGGGGATGATTAATGAGCAGTTCTTC.

The sample holds a few counts of this clonotype. The chain is built from TRBV20-1 and TRBJ1-2, with D unresolved. Trimming stripped 6 bases from V and 3 bases from J, with 14 bases between. CDR3 size: 13 residues. From germline, CDR1 is DFQATT and CDR2 SNEGSKA (reference sequence). CDR3 in DNA: TGCAGTGCCCAAAGATGGCAGGACTATGGCTACACCTTC. It yields the protein CSAQRWQDYGYTF.